This entry concerns a single TCR beta chain. Its antigen is not yet known. Per-base quality was not reported, and no clone a single base away is much larger than it. Counted from cysteine to phenylalanine, this CDR3 has 17 amino acids. Here the CDR3 DNA is all that survives: 51 bases in frame from base 1. The germline ends are 24 bases apart after V is trimmed by 6 bases and J by 4 bases. CDR1 and CDR2 are drawn from the germline V gene (reference sequence): LNHDA, SQIVND. Libraries were built with the immunoSEQ multiplex PCR assay. The clones in this table, taken by TCRdb from immuneACCESS, are in-frame only. Not every clone is retained; where verified, under half of the shortfall comes from an unresolved V gene, and the cause of the rest is unknown. Recorded for this sample are around 49,000 clones; 90% of them occurred a single time. Less than 6.5% of the sample comes from the top ten. This sample stems from a study of T cell changes during pregnancy in multiple sclerosis (dated by TCRdb to the late 2010s). General notes on the study: The study looked at changes in the T cell repertoire across pregnancy in women with multiple sclerosis.

This sequence originates from a female donor in good health, enrolled as a control in a pregnancy study. This sequence uses TRBV19 and TRBJ1-2; 5 matching bases give a weak D call of TRBD1. Sequencing was performed on peripheral blood, taken after pregnancy. The CDR3 protein: CASSPAARAITFYGYTF. In nucleotide form, the sequence is TGTGCCAGTAGCCCCGCGGCCAGGGCCATAACTTTCTATGGCTACACCTTC. The variable domain in full, with residues beyond the CDR3 obtained from the reference TRBV19 and TRBJ1-2 genes, is DGGITQSPKYLFRKEGQNVTLSCEQNLNHDAMYWYRQDPGQGLRLIYYSQIVNDFQKGDIAEGYSVSREKKESFPLTVTSAQKNPTAFYLCASSPAARAITFYGYTFGSGTRLTVV.